This T cell receptor (beta chain) is from a study of graft-versus-host responses after intestinal transplantation. Findings of the study overall: There was an association between peak levels of circulating GvH clones and early post-transplant HvG declines.

Of note for this clone: Its antigen remains unknown. The sample has other DNA sequences that encode this CDR3 too.

The assay was immunoSEQ multiplex PCR, and TCRdb's table has in-frame clones only and misses some. The table includes 100,000 or so clones, more than 85% detected once. The trim removed 0 bases at V and 3 bases at J, leaving 4 bases unmatched. Germline V lookup: CDR1 SGHRS, CDR2 YFSETQ. The CDR3 sequence is 17 residues long. The chain employs TRBV5-1 and TRBJ1-6; 9 nucleotides align to TRBD1. This receptor was obtained from a human donor who was the organ donor for an intestinal transplant. Sequencing was performed on unstimulated CD4+ T cells sorted from spleen or lymph node cells, taken before transplant. The CDR3 region is CASSLEQGASYNSPLHF. CDR3 DNA sequence: TGCGCCAGCAGCTTGGAACAGGGGGCCAGCTATAATTCACCCCTCCACTTT.